A selection of T cell receptor beta chains follows, all from one sample in a study of blood T cell repertoires in COVID-19. The table came from immunoSEQ multiplex PCR; TCRdb's copy has only in-frame clones and leaves some out. The repertoire consists of roughly 40,000 clones, with roughly 85% occurring once and the leading ten covering about 13%. Sequences were obtained from peripheral blood. These receptor sequences come from a woman in her 70s in a cohort sampled during active COVID-19. The CDR3 runs from the conserved cysteine through the conserved F or W. The D gene is left open where the match is weak. Not every row has a clone size; where given, it reads once, few, many or a size class.

j_gene: TRBJ2-1; v_gene: TRBV7-9; d_gene: -; abundance: -; CDR3aa: CASSHNVGVSNEQFF; CDR3nt: TGTGCCAGCAGCCACAACGTAGGGGTTAGCAATGAGCAGTTCTTC
j_gene: TRBJ1-2; v_gene: TRBV11-1; d_gene: TRBD1; abundance: -; CDR3aa: CASSPTGADYGYTF; CDR3nt: TGTGCCAGCAGCCCGACAGGGGCTGACTATGGCTACACCTTC
j_gene: TRBJ1-5; v_gene: TRBV6-6; d_gene: -; abundance: -; CDR3aa: CASSPLGLQQPQHF; CDR3nt: TGTGCCAGCAGTCCACTAGGGTTGCAGCAGCCCCAGCATTTT
j_gene: TRBJ1-5; v_gene: TRBV20-1; d_gene: -; abundance: -; CDR3aa: CSASYADSNQPQHF; CDR3nt: TGCAGTGCTAGTTACGCGGATAGCAATCAGCCCCAGCATTTT
j_gene: TRBJ2-3; v_gene: TRBV29-1; d_gene: TRBD2; abundance: -; CDR3aa: CSVPRTSGSGDTQYF; CDR3nt: TGCAGCGTTCCGAGGACTAGCGGGAGTGGAGATACGCAGTATTTT
j_gene: TRBJ1-2; v_gene: TRBV24-1; d_gene: -; abundance: once; CDR3aa: CATSDSGTPYGYTF; CDR3nt: TGTGCCACCAGTGACTCCGGGACACCCTATGGCTACACCTTC
j_gene: TRBJ2-5; v_gene: TRBV28; d_gene: -; abundance: -; CDR3aa: CASSSPREVGETQYF; CDR3nt: TGTGCCAGCAGTTCCCCTAGGGAGGTAGGGGAGACCCAGTACTTC
j_gene: TRBJ2-7; v_gene: TRBV6-2/TRBV6-3; d_gene: TRBD1; abundance: -; CDR3aa: CASSYGTGYEQYF; CDR3nt: TGTGCCAGCAGTTACGGGACAGGATACGAGCAGTACTTC
j_gene: TRBJ2-1; v_gene: TRBV5-4; d_gene: -; abundance: -; CDR3aa: CASSLRGGEQFF; CDR3nt: TGTGCCAGCAGCCTGAGGGGGGGCGAGCAGTTCTTC
j_gene: TRBJ1-2; v_gene: TRBV4-1; d_gene: -; abundance: -; CDR3aa: CASSQGLSGRVGGYTF; CDR3nt: TGCGCCAGCAGCCAAGGCCTCTCCGGTCGGGTAGGTGGCTACACCTTC
j_gene: TRBJ1-5; v_gene: TRBV2; d_gene: -; abundance: -; CDR3aa: CASSAQGDQPQHF; CDR3nt: TGTGCCAGCAGTGCACAGGGCGATCAGCCCCAGCATTTT
j_gene: TRBJ2-2; v_gene: TRBV9; d_gene: -; abundance: -; CDR3aa: CASSGGPGELFF; CDR3nt: TGTGCCAGCAGCGGGGGGCCCGGGGAGCTGTTTTTT
j_gene: TRBJ2-2; v_gene: TRBV6-5; d_gene: TRBD1; abundance: -; CDR3aa: CAAGFPGQRTGELFF; CDR3nt: TGTGCAGCCGGCTTCCCGGGACAGCGGACCGGGGAGCTGTTTTTT
j_gene: TRBJ2-5; v_gene: TRBV11-3; d_gene: -; abundance: -; CDR3aa: CASSLGSGTQYF; CDR3nt: TGTGCCAGCAGCTTAGGCTCGGGGACCCAGTACTTC
j_gene: TRBJ1-2; v_gene: TRBV6-2/TRBV6-3; d_gene: TRBD1; abundance: -; CDR3aa: CASSPQPWTGHGLNGYTF; CDR3nt: TGTGCCAGCAGCCCGCAGCCCTGGACAGGGCATGGGTTGAATGGCTACACCTTC
j_gene: TRBJ1-5; v_gene: TRBV6-1; d_gene: -; abundance: -; CDR3aa: CASSELAAEMAPNQPQHF; CDR3nt: TGTGCCAGCAGTGAATTAGCGGCTGAAATGGCGCCCAATCAGCCCCAGCATTTT
j_gene: TRBJ2-7; v_gene: TRBV5-1; d_gene: TRBD1; abundance: -; CDR3aa: CASSPGTGRDEQYF; CDR3nt: TGCGCCAGCAGCCCGGGGACAGGGAGGGACGAGCAGTACTTC
j_gene: TRBJ2-7; v_gene: TRBV18; d_gene: -; abundance: -; CDR3aa: CASSLRLDMSSYEQYF; CDR3nt: TGTGCCAGCTCGCTTAGACTGGACATGAGCTCCTACGAGCAGTACTTC
j_gene: TRBJ2-3; v_gene: TRBV29-1; d_gene: TRBD2; abundance: -; CDR3aa: CSVVSLLGLADTQYF; CDR3nt: TGCAGCGTTGTCTCCTTACTGGGACTAGCAGATACGCAGTATTTT
j_gene: TRBJ1-2; v_gene: TRBV5-6; d_gene: -; abundance: -; CDR3aa: CASSFDRGYTF; CDR3nt: TGTGCCAGCAGCTTCGATAGAGGCTACACCTTC
j_gene: TRBJ2-7; v_gene: TRBV14; d_gene: -; abundance: -; CDR3aa: CASSVGGSAYEQYF; CDR3nt: TGTGCCAGCAGCGTCGGGGGTAGCGCCTACGAGCAGTACTTC
j_gene: TRBJ2-7; v_gene: TRBV7-2; d_gene: TRBD1; abundance: -; CDR3aa: CASSLGGTGAEQYF; CDR3nt: TGTGCCAGCAGCTTAGGAGGGACAGGGGCCGAGCAGTACTTC
j_gene: TRBJ2-6; v_gene: TRBV11-3; d_gene: -; abundance: once; CDR3aa: CASSPSGSSGANVLTF; CDR3nt: TGTGCCAGCAGCCCTTCGGGGAGCTCTGGGGCCAACGTCCTGACTTTC
j_gene: TRBJ2-7; v_gene: TRBV28; d_gene: TRBD2; abundance: -; CDR3aa: CASSPPLLAGDSEQYF; CDR3nt: TGTGCCAGCAGTCCTCCCCTACTAGCGGGAGACAGCGAGCAGTACTTC
j_gene: TRBJ2-7; v_gene: TRBV4-3; d_gene: -; abundance: -; CDR3aa: CASSPTGSSYEQYF; CDR3nt: TGCGCCAGCAGCCCGACAGGTAGCTCCTACGAGCAGTACTTC
j_gene: TRBJ1-5; v_gene: TRBV7-2; d_gene: -; abundance: -; CDR3aa: CASSLAGPGSSNQPQHF; CDR3nt: TGTGCCAGCAGCTTAGCAGGGCCGGGGAGTAGCAATCAGCCCCAGCATTTT
j_gene: TRBJ2-1; v_gene: TRBV5-1; d_gene: TRBD2; abundance: -; CDR3aa: CASSLARLAGGDEQFF; CDR3nt: TGCGCCAGCAGCTTGGCCAGACTAGCGGGAGGCGATGAGCAGTTCTTC
j_gene: TRBJ1-1; v_gene: TRBV18; d_gene: TRBD1; abundance: -; CDR3aa: CASSPDRLNTEAFF; CDR3nt: TGTGCCAGCTCACCGGACAGGCTGAACACTGAAGCTTTCTTT
j_gene: TRBJ2-5; v_gene: TRBV6-5; d_gene: TRBD1; abundance: -; CDR3aa: CASSYSTGVETQYF; CDR3nt: TGTGCCAGCAGTTACTCAACAGGGGTGGAGACCCAGTACTTC